This T cell receptor beta chain is drawn from a study of cytomegalovirus exposure and HLA in healthy donors (dated by TCRdb to 2016 to 2017). A note on the overall study: An earlier analysis of 587 of the donors reported around 280 Gb of sequence data and 95 million to 140 million unique TCR beta sequences obtained from about 180 million T cells. The study aimed to test whether cataloging public T cell receptors could reveal signatures of past pathogen exposure. Every discovery cohort repertoire had been produced on one sequencing platform. Of the approximately 400 genotyped donors, roughly 80% were placed in the genetic ancestry cluster associated with self-reported Caucasian donors. Alongside the repertoire data, information on donor age, sex, ethnicity and CMV serostatus was compiled. To study patterns of TCR occurrence, a later analysis re-analyzed previously published TCR beta repertoires from 550 to 800 donors and added high-resolution HLA genotyping. A separate validation cohort of about 110 different subjects was used in addition to the roughly 700-subject first cohort. Five DR-DQ haplotypes were treated as single units for association and clustering because of strong linkage in the cohort. Among 398 genotyped donors of the cohort, an average of around 250,000 unique TCR beta nucleotide sequences was sequenced per donor, of which 15% to 20% were non-productive. An early release that covered fewer than 750 HLA-typed donors contained 300 to 350 gigabases of sequencing data and around 85 million unique TCR sequences. In an earlier analysis of roughly 540 of the donors, high-throughput TCR beta sequencing was used to judge whether each TCR beta V gene segment behaved as functional or pseudogenic. Class I and class II HLA loci were covered by the typing at four-digit resolution. The study used immunosequencing to profile the T cell repertoires of approximately 640 subjects and linked those repertoires to cytomegalovirus serostatus. Typing coverage differed by locus: A, B, C, DRB1 and DQB1 were typed in roughly 620-640 donors, DQA1 in about 510, DPA1 in approximately 600, and DPB1 in just under 480. Rather than using new phenotypic data, the later analysis identified candidate immune exposures from TCR beta sequences and from how often those sequences occurred across donors. To predict cytomegalovirus infection status, the study brought together high-throughput TCR immunosequencing, statistical association of individual TCRs with disease status, and machine learning. In a later genetic analysis, genome-wide SNP genotypes for about three fifths of the roughly 670 donors were used, and that subset was treated as a discovery cohort. The paper's findings and limits, for the study overall: When HLA alleles, especially DR and DQ, strongly co-occurred, attributing TCR associations to individual alleles was difficult. Because HLA typing was missing for some donors at each locus, association tests included only the typed subset. A further reported finding was that TCR beta sequences accurately predicted the HLA-A and HLA-B alleles for most subjects in the first cohort. Most TCR sequences were observed very rarely across donors, whereas some public TCRs were present in many individuals. V-gene and J-gene trimming of TCR beta chains was associated with a missense DCLRE1C variant in a later genetic analysis, and the association was replicated in an independent cohort. Some 15 rarely observed V segments, including chromosome 9 orphons, were excluded from the earlier analysis of a few hundred of the donors because counts were too low. In both the original and validation cohorts, the classifier was reported to diagnose cytomegalovirus status with high specificity and sensitivity. CMV serostatus was the only immune exposure information available for the cohort. The cohort was sequenced for TCR beta chains only, and without alpha or paired-chain data the features that could be detected were limited. An earlier analysis of some 590 of the donors showed that most TCR beta V segments appeared in productive rearrangements either about 87% or about 30% of the time, which broadly matched IMGT annotations. The presence/absence analyses assumed that sequencing depth was roughly uniform across donors, and that assumption may not be true. The sequencing pipeline was judged likely to have produced a cluster of highly shared sequence variants as a technical artifact. Some IMGT-functional V segments, including TRBV6-2 and TRBV6-3, could not be distinguished by the 87-base-pair reads and were therefore excluded. In a later analysis, 15,000 to 20,000 TCR beta sequences were associated with specific HLA alleles at a false discovery rate of 0.05. A later analysis found that HLA-associated TCR beta chains were more clonally expanded and had lower generation probabilities than equally common non-associated chains. The authors suggested that the approach could potentially be generalized to other disease states and immunological phenotypes. The study listed 150 to 200 TCR beta chains as associated with cytomegalovirus. In a later analysis, most CMV-associated TCR beta chains were found to appear HLA-restricted, with HLA associations seemingly driven largely by CMV exposure. Linkage disequilibrium might explain the correlated functional status among segregating V segments, but an unknown experimental factor could not be excluded. A later genetic analysis reported fewer N-insertions in productive TCRs among donors in an Asian-associated ancestry cluster than the roughly 620-donor mean. According to a later analysis, parvovirus B19, influenza, CMV and Epstein-Barr virus appeared linked to several top co-occurrence clusters. In vitro tests confirmed that three of the cytomegalovirus-associated TCR beta chains recognize cytomegalovirus antigens. A later analysis found that TCR association rates varied across HLA loci, with DRB1 alleles showing the most associated TCRs and HLA-C alleles the fewest.

In the case of this clone: The target of this receptor is not known. Base qualities were left out, and no much larger clone turns up one base away.

The cohort consisted of 600 to 750 healthy bone marrow donors. Cohort members were all nominally healthy when sampled, although unrecorded immune exposures were likely present. The donor was CMV seronegative and was included in the group of a few hundred seronegative cohort members. Every donor gave a peripheral blood sample, and the peripheral blood mononuclear cells from that sample were used for TCR beta sequencing. Genomic DNA was extracted from the blood cell samples with the Qiagen DNeasy Blood Extraction Kit. CDR1 SGHDT and CDR2 YYEEEE were looked up in the germline V gene. The CDR3, cysteine through phenylalanine, is 15 amino acids long. CDR3 DNA only is kept here, 45 bases in frame from base 1. V loses 4 bases of germline sequence and J loses 9 bases, and the interval between the two ends is 17 bases. The method was the immunoSEQ multiplex PCR assay. The multiplex PCR relied on a mix of 60 forward primers for TCR Vbeta segments and 13 reverse primers for TCR Jbeta segments. A multiplex PCR assay on genomic DNA amplified the CDR3 region of rearranged TCR beta genes. On the Illumina HiSeq System, the amplified TCR beta libraries were sequenced as 87-base-pair reads. From the authors' description of their analysis: A later analysis tallied roughly 78 million unique TCR beta chains across the 666 repertoires, and around 10 million of those chains were shared by two or more donors. Raw reads were error-corrected and collapsed into unique sequences with a nearest-neighbor algorithm that merged closely related sequences to remove PCR and sequencing errors. V, D and J gene segments were assigned by aligning CDR3 sequences to IMGT reference sequences. For a sequence to be retained, at least a six-nucleotide match to both a V gene segment and a J gene segment was required. A rearrangement counted as productive if the CDR3 had no stop codons and remained in frame with V and J, and every other rearrangement counted as non-productive. Following IMGT convention, CDR3 was defined as the stretch from the second conserved V-encoded cysteine up to the conserved J-encoded phenylalanine. The earlier analysis of a few hundred of the donors excluded sequences that lacked an unambiguous match to a single V gene segment. In an earlier analysis of a few hundred of the donors, V segments were called functional above 56.7% productive rearrangements and were called segregating when the between-donor standard deviation exceeded 5%. A statistical classification framework was developed to diagnose cytomegalovirus status using the catalog of TCR beta chain sequences. A later analysis assigned V and J genes by comparing TCR nucleotide sequences with IMGT/GENE-DB human TR gene sequences. A later analysis assigned CDR3 sequences and most-parsimonious VDJ recombination scenarios with the TCRdist pipeline. In a later analysis, each TCR beta chain was defined by its CDR3 amino acid sequence together with its V-gene family, and reads without a unique V-gene family were excluded. As a way to deal with suspected cross-contamination and a sequencing artifact, a later analysis dropped 450 to 600 nucleotide sequences that were highly shared and had low generation probability. A later analysis calculated a clonal expansion index for each public chain from normalized within-repertoire ranks of inferred template counts. Generation probabilities in a later analysis came from a VDJ recombination model fitted to out-of-frame rearrangements, and those results were checked against IGoR. In a later analysis, hypergeometric tests were used to score TCR-TCR, TCR-HLA and TCR-CMV co-occurrence, with a repertoire-size bias correction applied to TCR pairs. In a later analysis, false discovery rates were estimated by permuting HLA or CMV assignments 20 times. In a later analysis, co-occurring TCRs were grouped using DBSCAN, and TCRdist sequence similarity was added for clustering within HLA-allele-positive subsets. Repertoires with fewer than 30,000 or more than 120,000 public chains, plus five repertoires with anomalous nucleotide sharing, were excluded from co-occurrence clustering. In its TCRdb copy, this immuneACCESS table keeps in-frame sequences only and misses some clones. Where compared with another copy, unresolved V genes explain less than half of these, and the others have no known cause. V and J calls and clone size come straight from that table; D and trimming were deduced from the DNA. This sample is represented by 74,000 or so clones; approximately 75% of them were singletons. About 7% of the sample goes to the ten largest clones.

Sequencing was performed on PBMCs. The receptor chain draws on TRBV5-6 and TRBJ1-6; the D segment could be TRBD1, given 5 matching bases. The receptor's source is a woman between 35 and 50 years old in good health and CMV-seronegative. The bases read TGTGCCAGCAGCCGCCTAGGGCAGGGTGGTTCACCCCTCCACTTT. It specifies CASSRLGQGGSPLHF.